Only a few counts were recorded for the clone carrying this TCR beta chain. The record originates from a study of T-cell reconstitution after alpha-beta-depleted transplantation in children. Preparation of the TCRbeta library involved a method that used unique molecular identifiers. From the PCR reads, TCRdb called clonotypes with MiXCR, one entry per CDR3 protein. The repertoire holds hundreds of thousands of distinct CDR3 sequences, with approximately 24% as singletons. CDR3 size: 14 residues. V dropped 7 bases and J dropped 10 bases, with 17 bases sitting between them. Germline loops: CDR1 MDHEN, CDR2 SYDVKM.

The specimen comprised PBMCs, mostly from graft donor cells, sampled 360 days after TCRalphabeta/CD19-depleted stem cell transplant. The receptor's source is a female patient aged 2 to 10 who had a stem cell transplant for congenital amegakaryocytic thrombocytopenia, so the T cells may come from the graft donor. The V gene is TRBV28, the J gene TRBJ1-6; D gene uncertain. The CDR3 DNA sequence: TGTGCCAGCATCCCTTTGAGACAAAGCTCACCCCTCCACTTT. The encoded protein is CASIPLRQSSPLHF.